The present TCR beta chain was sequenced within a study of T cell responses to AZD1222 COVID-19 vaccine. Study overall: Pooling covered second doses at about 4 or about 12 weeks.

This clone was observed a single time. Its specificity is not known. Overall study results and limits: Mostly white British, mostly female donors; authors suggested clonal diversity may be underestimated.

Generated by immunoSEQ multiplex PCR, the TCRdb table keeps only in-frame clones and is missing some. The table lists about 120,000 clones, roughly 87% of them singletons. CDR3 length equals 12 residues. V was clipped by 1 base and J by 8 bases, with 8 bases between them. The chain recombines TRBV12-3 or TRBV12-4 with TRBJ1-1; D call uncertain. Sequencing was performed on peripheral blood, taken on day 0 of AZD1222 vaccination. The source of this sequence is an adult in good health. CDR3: CASSLGGLEAFF. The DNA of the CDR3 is TGTGCCAGCAGTTTAGGCGGGCTCGAAGCTTTCTTT.